This T cell receptor beta chain stems from a study of control samples from healthy donors and cancer patients. Assay used: immunoSEQ multiplex PCR; TCRdb lists only in-frame clones, some missing. The sample lists roughly 86,000 clones, 91% occurring once. CDR1 is GTSNPN, CDR2 SVGIG, per germline (reference sequence). The CDR3 loop spans 15 amino acids. Germline trimming cut 2 bases from V and 2 bases from J; bases unmatched to any gene: 3. The sequenced sample consisted of blood. This clonotype was sampled from a man in his thirties or forties in good health. The V call is TRBV30, the J call TRBJ1-4; 9 nucleotides line up with TRBD1. CDR3 sequence: CAWSSGQGTNEKLFF. CDR3 DNA: TGTGCCTGGAGTTCAGGACAGGGGACTAATGAAAAACTGTTTTTT.